This TCR beta chain emerged from a study of blood T cells in healthy people across ages. This clonotype was observed once. With a J-beta primer mix and a sample-barcoded 5' primer, a second PCR ran about 7 to 11 cycles. MiXCR, run by TCRdb on the 5' RACE reads, gives a single entry per CDR3 protein. The data contain about 580,000 distinct CDR3 sequences, less than 60% of them singletons. Germline CDR1 is LGHNA and CDR2 is YNFKEQ. The V gene end was trimmed by 0 bases and the J gene end by 3 bases; junction bases not matched to a gene: 3. The CDR3 loop spans 15 amino acids. The chain uses TRBV4-2 and TRBJ1-2, with 8 positions matching TRBD1. Sequenced sample: blood. The clonotype was recovered from a man aged 80 or over in good health. The CDR3 nucleotides read TGTGCCAGCAGCCAAGAACAGACAGGGGACTATGGCTACACCTTC. Translated, it gives CASSQEQTGDYGYTF.